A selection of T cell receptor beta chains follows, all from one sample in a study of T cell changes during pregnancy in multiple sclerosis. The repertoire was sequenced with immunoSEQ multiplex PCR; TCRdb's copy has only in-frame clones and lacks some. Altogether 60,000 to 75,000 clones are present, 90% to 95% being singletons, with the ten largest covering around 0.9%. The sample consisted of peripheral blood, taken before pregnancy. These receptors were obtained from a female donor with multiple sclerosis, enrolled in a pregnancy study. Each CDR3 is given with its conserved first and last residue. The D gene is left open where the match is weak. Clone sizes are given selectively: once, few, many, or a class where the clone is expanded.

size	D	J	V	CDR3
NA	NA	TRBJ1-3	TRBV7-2	CASSFGGARYGNTIYF
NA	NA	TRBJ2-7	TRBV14	CASSQRSYEQYF
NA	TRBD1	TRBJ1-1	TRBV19	CASSPGQGANTEAFF
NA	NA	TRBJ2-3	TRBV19	CASSPRGRNTDTQYF
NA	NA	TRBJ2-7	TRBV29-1	CSVAGTLSYEQYF
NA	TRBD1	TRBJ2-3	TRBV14	CASSQERRDREVGDTQYF
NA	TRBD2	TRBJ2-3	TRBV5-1	CASSLAPSSGGADTQYF
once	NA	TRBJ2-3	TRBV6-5	CASSYSRFGGTDTQYF
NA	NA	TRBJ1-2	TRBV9	CASREGNGYTF
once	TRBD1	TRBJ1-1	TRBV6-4	CASSLTGDTEAFF
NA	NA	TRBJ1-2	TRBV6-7	CASSYPRDAGLGYTF
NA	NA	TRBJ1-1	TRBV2	CASRDSLNTEAFF
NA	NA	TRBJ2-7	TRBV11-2	CASSLGGSYEQYF
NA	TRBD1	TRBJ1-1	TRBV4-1	CASSLAPGQGTEAFF
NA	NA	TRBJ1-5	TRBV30	CAWGRGAGQPQHF
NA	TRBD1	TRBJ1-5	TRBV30	CAWKPGQGHQPQHF
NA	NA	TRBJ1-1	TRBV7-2	CASSRYWDNNLNTEAFF
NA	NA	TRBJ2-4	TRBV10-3	CAISDERQPQALMF
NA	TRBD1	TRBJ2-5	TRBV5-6	CASSLGFEGAEETQYF
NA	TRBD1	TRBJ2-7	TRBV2	CASRRDRAPTGEQYF
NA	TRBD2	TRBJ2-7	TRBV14	CASSHPRTSGGAVNEQYF
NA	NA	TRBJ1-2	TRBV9	CASSVGGTGGYTF
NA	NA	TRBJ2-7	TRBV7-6	CASSLGRGLEF
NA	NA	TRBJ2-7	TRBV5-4	CASSYGGGTYEQYF
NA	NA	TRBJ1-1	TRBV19	CASSVTLAVAEAFF
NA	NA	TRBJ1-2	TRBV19	CATEIQDYGYTF
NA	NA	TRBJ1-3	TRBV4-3	CASSQDHRWGNTIYF
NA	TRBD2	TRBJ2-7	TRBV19	CASSISSGARSYEQYF
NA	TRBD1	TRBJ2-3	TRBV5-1	CASSGGTGEITDTQYF
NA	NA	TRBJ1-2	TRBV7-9	CASSQWGYTF
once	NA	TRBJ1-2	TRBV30	CAWRGDGIYGYTF
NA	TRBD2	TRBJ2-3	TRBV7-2	CASSLSPGGLDTQYF
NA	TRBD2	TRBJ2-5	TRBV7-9	CASSFPSGGAGETQYF
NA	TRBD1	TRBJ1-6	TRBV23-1	CASSQIDREVSSPLHF
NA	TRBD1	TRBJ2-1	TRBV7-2	CASSPAGTGPNEQFF
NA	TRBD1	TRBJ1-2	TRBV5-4	CASSMGQANTNYGYTF
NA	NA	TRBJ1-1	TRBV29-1	CSGWGPNTEAFF
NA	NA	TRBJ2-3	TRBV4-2	CASDNRATDTQYF
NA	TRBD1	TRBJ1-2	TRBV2	CASTETGANYGYTF
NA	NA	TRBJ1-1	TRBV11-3	CASSLVMNTEAFF
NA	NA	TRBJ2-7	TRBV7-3	CASSSNSYEQYF
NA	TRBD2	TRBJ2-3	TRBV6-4	CASSETSGGTDTQYF
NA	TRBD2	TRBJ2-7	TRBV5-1	CASTAGGRSEQYF
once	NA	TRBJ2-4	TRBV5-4	CASSLGKGIQYF
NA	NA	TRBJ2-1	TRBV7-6	CASSFTQGNEQFF
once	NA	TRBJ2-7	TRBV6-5	CASKGVTGEQYF
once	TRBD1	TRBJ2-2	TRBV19	CASSGTVTGELFF
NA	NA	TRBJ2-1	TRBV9	CASSVTGIPLDEQFF
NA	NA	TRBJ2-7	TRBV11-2	CASSYRTVNEQYF
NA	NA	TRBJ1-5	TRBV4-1	CASSQGVRTHQGSQPQHF
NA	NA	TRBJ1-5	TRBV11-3	CASSLMAGAGFDSNQPQHF
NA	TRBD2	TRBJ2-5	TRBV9	CASSVVELAGGTGTQYF
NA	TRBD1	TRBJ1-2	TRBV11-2	CASSLTGGDYGYTF
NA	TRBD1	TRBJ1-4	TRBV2	CASSVGTDNEKLFF
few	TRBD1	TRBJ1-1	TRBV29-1	CSTSGGQGGYYAEAFF
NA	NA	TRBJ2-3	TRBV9	CASSVEGLSDTQYF
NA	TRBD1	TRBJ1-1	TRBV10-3	CAISKTGGDEAFF
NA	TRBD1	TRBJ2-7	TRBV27	CASRNDRQGARYEQYF
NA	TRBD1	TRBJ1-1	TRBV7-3	CASSFTGAGTEAFF